These 28 T cell receptor beta chains came from one sample sequenced in a study of tumor-infiltrating lymphocytes in primary liver carcinoma. A constant-region primer primed TCR beta cDNA synthesis from 400 to 600 ng of total RNA. It was through three nested multiplex PCR rounds of slightly modified ARM-PCR that TCR beta libraries arose. Running 9 to 11 cycles apiece, the first two PCR rounds relied on TRBV1-TRBV30 forward primers together with a C-beta reverse primer. Each CDR3 protein gets one entry after TCRdb re-called the multiplex PCR reads with MiXCR. The sample lists about 120,000 distinct CDR3 sequences; approximately 70% were seen once. It was from roughly 20-30 mg of unsorted bulk tissue that RNA and DNA were co-extracted. Material: liver tumor tissue from sampling region 1. Subset defined: tumor region T1, superior pole. Receptor source: a woman between 55 and 75 years old with primary liver carcinoma and hepatitis B virus infection.

With respect to this clonotype: The germline gene is not matched at one end of the junction; a read error may be the cause. The chain joins TRBV10-3 to TRBJ2-1; weak D call: TRBD1 (6 bases). Germline assignment: CDR1 ENHRY and CDR2 SYGVKD. The CDR3 spans 13 residues. The CDR3 coding sequence is TGTGGCATCAGTACCCTACAGGGAAATGAGCAGTTCTTC. Amino acids: CGISTLQGNEQFF.

A note on this clonotype: The junction and the germline gene differ at one end; a read error may be behind it. The genes are TRBV14 and TRBJ2-7; 9 positions match TRBD1. Germline V gene data show CDR1 as SGHDN and CDR2 as FVKESK. The CDR3 length is 14 residues. The CDR3: CASSPGTGGYKQYF. CDR3 nucleotides: TGTGCCAGCAGCCCGGGAACAGGGGGCTACAAGCAGTACTTC.

This clonotype was recorded at least ten times. This chain connects TRBV12-3 or TRBV12-4 to TRBJ2-7, with a tentative D call TRBD1 (6 bases). V was cut by 6 bases and J by 4 bases, with 13 bases left in between. The CDR3 consists of 13 residues. CDR3 in DNA: TGTGCCAGCAGCCCACAGGGTTTTTACGAGCAGTACTTC. Amino acid sequence: CASSPQGFYEQYF.

As to this clonotype: This sequence may be a read error, since a much larger clone differs from it by one base. The chain links TRBV6-1 to TRBJ2-5; TRBD2 might be the D (5 bases). The length of the CDR3 is 14 residues. Trimming pared 7 bases from V and 4 bases from J, leaving 16 bases between. Germline CDR1 reads MNHNS; CDR2 reads SASEGT. The CDR3 spells CASTRKGVGETQYF. CDR3 nucleotide sequence: TGTGCCAGCACCCGAAAGGGAGTAGGAGAGACCCAGTACTTC.

This clonotype came up once. Given the absence of the conserved phenylalanine or tryptophan at the CDR3 end, a read error is likely. Because the CDR3's place on the DNA is in doubt, the DNA is left out and the CDR3 is given as listed by TCRdb. The V call is TRBV7-9, the J call TRBJ2-7. Per germline, CDR1 SEHNR and CDR2 FQNEAQ (reference sequence). The CDR3 region is 13 residues in length, termini included. This chain's CDR3 is CASSLSQQYQHYY.

The chain links TRBV4-2 to TRBJ2-3, with D tentatively TRBD1 (6 bases). CDR1 is LGHNA, CDR2 YNFKEQ, per germline. V was trimmed by 3 bases and J by 4 bases, leaving 11 bases between them. This CDR3 spans 14 amino acids. The DNA for the CDR3 is TGTGCCAGCAGCCAGGGGGCTAGAGCAGATACGCAGTATTTT. Amino acids: CASSQGARADTQYF.

The chain has TRBV30 and TRBJ1-2, with 7 bases aligning to TRBD1. With V trimmed by 3 bases and J by 4 bases, 5 bases remained unmatched. The germline gives CDR1 GTSNPN, CDR2 SVGIG (reference sequence). CDR3 length: 13 residues. CDR3 loop: CAWSPGTVYGYTF. CDR3 DNA: TGTGCCTGGAGCCCCGGGACAGTCTATGGCTACACCTTC.

On this clonotype itself: An end of the junction differs from the germline gene, which may be a read error. The chain recombines TRBV12-3 or TRBV12-4 with TRBJ2-5, with D hard to call. The CDR3 is made up of 19 amino acids. The CDR3 sequence: CASSLMDCLPPHPEETQYF. The CDR3 DNA is TGTGCCAGTAGTTTAATGGATTGTCTCCCCCCCCACCCTGAAGAGACCCAGTACTTC.

The chain combines TRBV6-2 or TRBV6-3 with TRBJ2-5; no reliable D call. Near its end, the DNA agrees better with TRBJ2-1, so the J call may be wrong. The CDR3 consists of 14 residues. Germline V gene lookup returns CDR1 MNHEY and CDR2 SVGEGT. CDR3 in amino acids: CASSYVTPRETQFF. The DNA for the CDR3 is TGTGCCAGCAGTTACGTCACCCCCCGAGAGACCCAGTTCTTC.

Details on this clonotype: With a much larger clone just one base away, this may be a read error. The chain carries TRBV28 and TRBJ1-2; tentative D call: TRBD1 (5 bases). CDR1 and CDR2 from the germline V gene are MDHEN and SYDVKM. CDR3 size: 15 residues. The CDR3 here is CASSPRTPRGYGCTF. CDR3 DNA: TGTGCCAGCAGTCCGAGGACACCTCGGGGGTATGGCTGCACCTTC.

Of note for this clonotype: One junction end disagrees with the germline gene, perhaps due to a read error. The chain uses TRBV11-2 and TRBJ2-5; 7 bases line up with TRBD2. This CDR3 region has 15 residues. The germline V gene has CDR1 SGHAT and CDR2 FQNNGV. The CDR3 region has the DNA TGTGCCAGCAGTTTAGAGGGAGGGGAGGAAGATACCCAGTACTTC. This translates into CASSLEGGEEDTQYF.

This clonotype has just a few counts. One base away lies a much larger clone, so this may be a sequencing read error. The V gene is TRBV10-1, the J gene TRBJ2-1; D unclear. The CDR3 is 15 residues long. Germline assignment: CDR1 WNHNN and CDR2 SYGVQD (reference sequence). CDR3 in amino acids: CASNETSGRYNEQFF. CDR3 nucleotide sequence: TGCGCCAGCAATGAGACGTCCGGGCGATACAATGAGCAGTTCTTC.

This clonotype was seen only once. A single base separates this from a much larger clone, so it may be a read error. The chain links TRBV12-5 to TRBJ2-1; 8 nucleotides agree with TRBD1. This CDR3 is 14 amino acids long. The germline CDR1 and CDR2 sequences are LGHNT and FRNRAP. For the CDR3, the DNA is TGTACTAGTGGTCCCCCACAGGGGGGCCGGGAGCAGTTCTTC. Translated: CTSGPPQGGREQFF.

J is TRBJ1-1 and V is TRBV29-1; D is perhaps TRBD1 (5 bases). The V gene's germline CDR1 is SQVTM and CDR2 ANQGSEA. The V and J ends lost 8 bases and 0 bases respectively, with 16 bases between them. The CDR3 length is 14 residues. The CDR3: CSMGEMNMNTEAFF. CDR3 in DNA: TGCAGCATGGGGGAAATGAATATGAACACTGAAGCTTTCTTT. Full variable domain (rest looked up from reference TRBV29-1 and TRBJ1-1): SAVISQKPSRDICQRGTSLTIQCQVDSQVTMMFWYRQQPGQSLTLIATANQGSEATYESGFVIDKFPISRPNLTFSTLTVSNMSPEDSSIYLCSMGEMNMNTEAFFGQGTRLTVV.

Regarding this clonotype: No conserved phenylalanine or tryptophan ends this CDR3, so it is likely a read error. V gene TRBV11-2 combines with J gene TRBJ2-7; D may be TRBD1 (5 bases). From germline, CDR1 is SGHAT and CDR2 FQNNGV. Trimming removed 5 bases at V and 7 bases at J, with 12 bases between. The CDR3 spans 12 residues. CDR3: CASSRTREEQYL. As DNA, the CDR3 is TGTGCCAGCAGCCGGACAAGGGAAGAGCAGTACTTA.

There are a few counts of this clonotype. This chain links TRBV5-1 with TRBJ1-2; D uncertain. CDR3 length: 16 residues. V was shortened by 0 bases and J by 4 bases, with 16 bases between the two germline ends. Germline V gene data show CDR1 as SGHRS and CDR2 as YFSETQ. In nucleotides, the CDR3 is TGCGCCAGCAGCTTGGTGGGCAGGAGAAGTACCTATGGCTACACCTTC. Its translation: CASSLVGRRSTYGYTF.

A note on this clonotype: A read error may produce the germline difference seen at one junction end. This sequence joins TRBV28 and TRBJ2-7, with D possibly being TRBD1 (6 bases). Germline V lookup: CDR1 MDHEN, CDR2 SYDVKM. The CDR3 length is 13 residues. CDR3 sequence reads: CVSSLTGVREQYF. CDR3 nucleotides: TGTGTCAGCAGCTTGACAGGCGTCAGGGAGCAGTACTTC.

This clonotype was counted once. The junction shows a germline mismatch at one end, possibly a read error. The chain combines TRBV6-1 with TRBJ2-1; D not resolved. There are 13 residues in the CDR3. Germline V gene lookup returns CDR1 MNHNS and CDR2 SASEGT. CDR3 protein: CASSKLRWNDQLF. The DNA for the CDR3 is TGTGCCAGCAGTAAATTGAGGTGGAATGACCAGCTCTTC.

J is TRBJ1-3 and V is TRBV19; D is uncertain. The CDR3 is 15 residues long. Germline V gene sequence: CDR1 LNHDA, CDR2 SQIVND (reference sequence). Trimming took 5 bases from V and 3 from J, leaving 14 bases between them. CDR3 region: CASSPSVSYGNTIYF. The CDR3 nucleotides are TGTGCCAGTAGTCCATCAGTGAGCTATGGAAACACCATATATTTT.

With respect to this clonotype: A single base separates this from a much larger clone, so it may be a read error. This sequence joins TRBV4-2 and TRBJ2-5; a weak D match, TRBD2 (6 bases). In germline, CDR1 is LGHNA, CDR2 YNFKEQ. CDR3 length: 14 amino acids. CDR3 amino acids: CASSQGTTSWTQHF. The CDR3 nucleotides are TGTGCCAGCAGCCAAGGGACTACTTCTTGGACCCAGCACTTC.

The chain recombines TRBV11-3 with TRBJ1-1; TRBD1 agrees at 7 bases. This CDR3 has 22 residues. Germline trimming cut 5 bases from V and 0 bases from J; bases unmatched to any gene: 27. The germline V gene has CDR1 SGHNT and CDR2 YENEEA. The CDR3 DNA sequence: TGTGCCAGCAGCCCTTTATCGAGGACAGGAGGACAAAGGGCCAACTTGAACACTGAAGCTTTCTTT. Encoded protein: CASSPLSRTGGQRANLNTEAFF.

With respect to this clonotype: One junction end does not reproduce the germline sequence, and a read error may be involved. The rearrangement links TRBV14 to TRBJ1-6; D remains unclear. Germline V CDR1 and CDR2: SGHDN, FVKESK. The CDR3 is 19 amino acids. The DNA of the CDR3 is TGTGCCATCAGCCAAGATTTGTACGCGGTGGGCTCCTATAATTCACCCCCCCACTTT. It encodes CAISQDLYAVGSYNSPPHF.

In regard to this clonotype: A read error is possible here, since a much larger clone lies one base away. This chain connects TRBV6-5 to TRBJ1-5, with 8 positions matching TRBD1. V shed 6 bases, J shed 3 bases, and the junction held 7 bases outside the gene matches. Germline V gene sequence: CDR1 MNHEY, CDR2 SVGAGI. The CDR3 has 15 amino acids. The CDR3 loop is CASSLGQGDNQPQHF. CDR3 sequence (DNA): TGTGCCAGCAGCCTCGGACAGGGTGACAATCAGCCCCAGCATTTT.

Note on this clonotype: This may arise from a read error, as a much more abundant clone is one base away. The chain combines TRBV29-1 with TRBJ2-5, with TRBD1 identical over 7 bases. Trimming took 7 bases from V and 5 from J; bases not matched to a gene: 10. Germline V gene sequence: CDR1 SQVTM, CDR2 ANQGSEA. The CDR3 contains 13 residues. The CDR3 nucleotides are TGCAGCGCCCGTGGACAGGTCCGGGAGACCCAGTACTTC. Translation: CSARGQVRETQYF. The full variable domain, rest sourced from reference TRBV29-1 and TRBJ2-5, is SAVISQKPSRDICQRGTSLTIQCQVDSQVTMMFWYRQQPGQSLTLIATANQGSEATYESGFVIDKFPISRPNLTFSTLTVSNMSPEDSSIYLCSARGQVRETQYFGPGTRLLVL.

As regards this clonotype: At one boundary the junction diverges from the germline segment, which might be a read error. The rearrangement links TRBV29-1 to TRBJ2-2; 10 nucleotides agree with TRBD2. The length of the CDR3 is 14 residues. Germline V gives CDR1 SQVTM, CDR2 ANQGSEA. The CDR3 sequence is CSVGGTSASGELFF. The CDR3 nucleotides read TGCAGCGTTGGTGGGACTAGCGCCTCCGGGGAGTTGTTTTTT.

There are many counts of this clonotype. This chain joins TRBV6-1 and TRBJ1-2; D remains unclear. This CDR3 contains 13 residues. V lost 6 bases and J lost 0, with 8 bases in between. The V gene's germline CDR1 is MNHNS and CDR2 SASEGT. The CDR3 spells CASRDGPNYGYTF. CDR3 DNA: TGTGCCAGCAGGGACGGTCCTAACTATGGCTACACCTTC.

The V gene is TRBV29-1, the J gene TRBJ1-2; D is uncertain. The CDR3 extends over 13 amino acids. Looked up from germline, CDR1 is SQVTM and CDR2 is ANQGSEA. The V end lost 5 bases, the J end lost 6 bases, and 16 bases lay between the germline ends. The CDR3 reads CSVRWSTTHGYTF. In DNA, the CDR3 is TGCAGCGTTCGTTGGTCTACTACCCATGGCTACACCTTC.

This clonotype was seen repeatedly, ten times or more. The V gene is TRBV12-3 or TRBV12-4, the J gene TRBJ2-1; a possible D gene is TRBD2 (7 bases). The ends were cut back, 5 bases at V and 7 bases at J, with 18 bases in the middle. The CDR3 length is 15 residues. The CDR3 sequence is CASSPMGGGLNEQFF. The DNA for the CDR3 is TGTGCCAGCAGTCCAATGGGCGGGGGCTTAAATGAGCAGTTCTTC.